Shown below are 26 T cell receptor beta chains from a single sample sequenced in a study of OX40 agonist ivuxolimab in advanced cancers. Clones were sequenced by immunoSEQ multiplex PCR, and TCRdb holds only the in-frame ones, with some missing. Here the sample spans tens of thousands of clones, approximately 82% being singletons. The source was CD4+ or CD8+ T cells sorted from blood, collected in a trial of the OX40 agonist ivuxolimab. The receptors derive from an adult with an advanced solid tumor such as melanoma, head and neck, liver or kidney cancer.

This chain joins TRBV7-9 and TRBJ2-5; tentatively, D is TRBD1 (5 bases). Trimming cost V 3 bases and J 5 bases, with 10 bases left between them. From germline, CDR1 is SEHNR and CDR2 FQNEAQ (reference sequence). This CDR3 has 13 amino acids. The CDR3 sequence is CASSLSGMETQYF. CDR3 in DNA: TGTGCCAGCAGCTTGTCAGGGATGGAGACCCAGTACTTC.

This rearrangement joins TRBV6-1 to TRBJ1-5, with D unclear. The CDR3 sequence is 15 residues long. Between the trimmed V and J ends, which lost 7 bases and 0 bases, there was a span of 13 bases. Germline CDR1 is MNHNS and CDR2 is SASEGT. The CDR3 coding sequence is TGTGCCAGCACTGAGGGCACATATAGCAATCAGCCCCAGCATTTT. Amino acid sequence: CASTEGTYSNQPQHF.

The chain joins TRBV7-6 to TRBJ2-1; 10 bases are a match to TRBD2. CDR3 size: 15 residues. Trimming cost V 4 bases and J 3 bases; bases outside gene matches: 3. CDR1 is SGHVS and CDR2 is FNYEAQ in the germline V gene. CDR3 sequence: CASSSLAGVYNEQFF. In DNA, the CDR3 is TGTGCCAGCAGCTCTCTAGCGGGAGTCTACAATGAGCAGTTCTTC.

The rearrangement joins TRBV5-8 to TRBJ1-1; no clear D. In germline, CDR1 is SGHTS, CDR2 YDEGEE. The CDR3 contains 11 residues. V was trimmed by 3 bases and J by 9 bases, leaving 9 bases between them. The CDR3 sequence is CASSSNYKAFF. The DNA of the CDR3 is TGTGCCAGCAGCTCCAACTACAAAGCTTTCTTT.

The CDR3 DNA follows: TGTGCCAGCAGCCCTGGGGACCCTTTCTCCTACGAGCAGTACTTC. This encodes CASSPGDPFSYEQYF. The chain employs TRBV7-3 and TRBJ2-7; D may correspond to TRBD1 or TRBD2 (5 bases each). There are 15 residues in the CDR3. Per the germline V gene, CDR1 is SGHTA and CDR2 is FQGTGA. Deletions cut 5 bases from V and 0 bases from J, with 14 bases between. The full variable domain, its missing parts supplied by reference TRBV7-3 and TRBJ2-7, is GAGVSQTPSNKVTEKGKYVELRCDPISGHTALYWYRQSLGQGPEFLIYFQGTGAADDSGLPNDRFFAVRPEGSVSTLKIQRTERGDSAVYLCASSPGDPFSYEQYFGPGTRLTVT.

At least ten counts were recorded for this clone. J is TRBJ2-6 and V is TRBV28, with TRBD2 as a possible D gene (5 bases). With 6 bases removed from V and 4 bases from J, the gap between germline ends came to 7 bases. The length of the CDR3 is 13 residues. Germline CDR1 is MDHEN and CDR2 is SYDVKM. The CDR3 loop is CASSPGGANVLTF. For the CDR3, the DNA is TGTGCCAGCAGCCCGGGAGGGGCCAACGTCCTGACTTTC. Using reference TRBV28 and TRBJ2-6 for the parts outside the CDR3, the full variable domain is DVKVTQSSRYLVKRTGEKVFLECVQDMDHENMFWYRQDPGLGLRLIYFSYDVKMKEKGDIPEGYSVSREKKERFSLILESASTNQTSMYLCASSPGGANVLTFGAGSRLTVL.

This rearrangement joins TRBV10-3 to TRBJ1-1, with a possible D match to TRBD1 (5 bases). CDR1 is ENHRY and CDR2 is SYGVKD in the germline V gene. Trimming removed 6 bases at V and 7 bases at J, with 18 bases between. The CDR3 loop spans 14 amino acids. The CDR3 is CAIRGPGDPLEAFF. The CDR3 region has the DNA TGTGCCATCAGAGGACCCGGGGACCCCCTTGAAGCTTTCTTT.

On this clone: At the DNA level, this CDR3 is encoded by other sequences in the same sample as well. The chain has TRBV5-1 and TRBJ2-1; a possible D gene is TRBD2 (6 bases). The length of the CDR3 is 17 residues. Germline V CDR1 and CDR2: SGHRS, YFSETQ. V gave up 6 bases and J gave up 1 base, with 20 bases separating them. CDR3 residues: CASNLGDSTSSYNEQFF. In nucleotides, the CDR3 is TGCGCCAGCAATTTAGGGGACTCGACCAGTTCCTACAATGAGCAGTTCTTC.

The chain couples TRBV9 to TRBJ2-1, with D possibly being TRBD1 (5 bases). This CDR3 has 14 amino acids. CDR1 SGDLS and CDR2 YYNGEE come from the germline V gene. V was pared by 1 base and J by 5 bases, with 10 bases between. This chain's CDR3 is CASSVWGDNNEQFF. As DNA, the CDR3 is TGTGCCAGCAGCGTATGGGGCGACAACAATGAGCAGTTCTTC.

The rearrangement links TRBV28 to TRBJ2-7, with 10 nucleotides matching TRBD2. V shed 3 bases, J shed 5 bases, and the junction held 1 base outside the gene matches. This CDR3 contains 13 residues. In germline, CDR1 is MDHEN, CDR2 SYDVKM. The CDR3 spells CASSFSGGNEQYF. CDR3 nucleotides: TGTGCCAGCAGTTTTAGCGGGGGGAACGAGCAGTACTTC. Variable domain in full (rest from reference TRBV28 and TRBJ2-7): DVKVTQSSRYLVKRTGEKVFLECVQDMDHENMFWYRQDPGLGLRLIYFSYDVKMKEKGDIPEGYSVSREKKERFSLILESASTNQTSMYLCASSFSGGNEQYFGPGTRLTVT.

This clone was recorded only once. This chain connects TRBV6-1 to TRBJ1-2, with D perhaps matching TRBD1 (5 bases). The germline CDR1 and CDR2 sequences are MNHNS and SASEGT. This CDR3 comprises 15 residues. The V end was cut by 5 bases, the J end by 5 bases, with 18 bases between. This chain's CDR3 is CASSISPPGLYGYTF. The CDR3 region has the DNA TGTGCCAGCAGTATCAGTCCTCCAGGGTTGTATGGCTACACCTTC.

This chain links TRBV10-3 with TRBJ2-2; D may be TRBD1 (6 bases). The CDR3 has 15 amino acids. The V gene's germline CDR1 is ENHRY and CDR2 SYGVKD. V lost 4 bases and J lost 6, with 15 bases in between. The CDR3 nucleotides read TGTGCCATCAGTGCAGGAACAGGGCAGGCCGGGGAGCTGTTTTTT. This encodes CAISAGTGQAGELFF.

The chain employs TRBV7-9 and TRBJ2-2; D remains unclear. The CDR3 is 9 residues long. Trimming cost V 11 bases and J 5 bases, with 3 bases left between them. Germline lookup yields CDR1 SEHNR and CDR2 FQNEAQ (reference sequence). CDR3 residues: CALTGELFF. CDR3 sequence (DNA): TGTGCCCTGACCGGGGAGCTGTTTTTT.

The chain has TRBV5-4 and TRBJ2-2, with TRBD1 matching over 8 bases. CDR1 SGHNT and CDR2 YYREEE come from the germline V gene (reference sequence). This CDR3 spans 15 amino acids. V lost 0 bases, J lost 4 bases, and 2 bases stayed unmatched. Here the CDR3 DNA reads TGTGCCAGCAGCTTGGGGGACAGGATCACCGGGGAGCTGTTTTTT. Translated: CASSLGDRITGELFF.

This clone was observed once. The J gene is TRBJ2-7, the V gene TRBV27; TRBD2 matches 7 bases. Germline values: CDR1 MNHEY, CDR2 SMNVEV (reference sequence). V gave up 5 bases and J gave up 2 bases; unmatched junction bases: 3. There are 13 residues in the CDR3. The CDR3 sequence is CASSPGLAYEQYF. The CDR3 DNA is TGTGCCAGCAGTCCCGGACTAGCCTACGAGCAGTACTTC.

The genes are TRBV6-5 and TRBJ2-7; 8 nucleotides align to TRBD1. With 5 bases clipped from V and 5 bases from J, the junction kept 5 bases outside the gene matches. Germline V lookup: CDR1 MNHEY, CDR2 SVGAGI. The CDR3 consists of 13 residues. The CDR3 sequence is CASSVDRVDEQYF. CDR3 nucleotides: TGTGCCAGCAGTGTGGACAGGGTCGACGAGCAGTACTTC.

This clone occurred once. The chain couples TRBV19 to TRBJ2-1, with D unclear. Trimming took off 6 bases at V and 6 bases at J, with 15 bases between the two ends. CDR3 length equals 14 residues. The germline V gene encodes CDR1 LNHDA and CDR2 SQIVND (reference sequence). The CDR3: CASRPPLLGNEQFF. The CDR3 DNA reads TGTGCCAGTAGACCCCCATTATTGGGCAATGAGCAGTTCTTC.

The gene calls are TRBV28 and TRBJ2-3; no reliable D call. The CDR3 consists of 11 residues. V lost 5 bases and J lost 2, with 2 bases in between. CDR1 MDHEN and CDR2 SYDVKM come from the germline V gene. The CDR3 here is CASSTTDTQYF. The CDR3 region has the DNA TGTGCCAGCAGTACCACAGATACGCAGTATTTT.

V gene TRBV30 combines with J gene TRBJ1-5; D is unresolved. The CDR3 has 19 residues. Germline V gene lookup returns CDR1 GTSNPN and CDR2 SVGIG (reference sequence). V lost 0 bases to trimming and J lost 4 bases, with 25 bases between them. The CDR3 DNA reads as TGTGCCTGGAGTGTACTAGGGCAGGACGGACGGATTTGGAATCAGCCCCAGCATTTT. Protein: CAWSVLGQDGRIWNQPQHF.

This rearrangement joins TRBV7-9 to TRBJ1-5; no clear D. The V end was cut by 5 bases, the J end by 4 bases, with 9 bases between. The CDR3 is made up of 13 amino acids. The germline gives CDR1 SEHNR, CDR2 FQNEAQ (reference sequence). CDR3 sequence (DNA): TGTGCCAGCAGCATTTCCGAGAATCAGCCCCAGCATTTT. Its protein is CASSISENQPQHF.

There are a few counts of this clone. This sequence joins TRBV7-9 and TRBJ1-4; D remains ambiguous. This CDR3 region has 12 residues. Germline CDR1 reads SEHNR; CDR2 reads FQNEAQ (reference sequence). V dropped 5 bases and J dropped 8 bases, with 9 bases sitting between them. The CDR3 DNA reads TGTGCCAGCAGCGACAACCAAGAAAAACTGTTTTTT. Protein: CASSDNQEKLFF.

V and J are TRBV19 and TRBJ2-7, with D perhaps being TRBD1 or TRBD2 (5 bases each). CDR3 length equals 14 residues. The V and J ends lost 7 bases and 0 bases respectively, with 13 bases between them. From germline, CDR1 is LNHDA and CDR2 SQIVND (reference sequence). DNA for the CDR3: TGTGCCAGTAATGAGGGGATAAGCTCCTACGAGCAGTACTTC. Translation: CASNEGISSYEQYF.

This chain links TRBV6-5 with TRBJ1-5, with D uncertain. The V end lost 0 bases, the J end lost 4 bases, and 10 bases lay between the germline ends. Germline-derived CDR1 and CDR2 are MNHEY and SVGAGI. The CDR3 has 15 amino acids. The DNA of the CDR3 is TGTGCCAGCAGTTACTCAGGAGGGAATAATCAGCCCCAGCATTTT. Its translation is CASSYSGGNNQPQHF.

The chain employs TRBV7-9 and TRBJ2-7, with a weak D call TRBD2 (5 bases). Germline CDR1 and CDR2: SEHNR and FQNEAQ (reference sequence). V was pared by 1 base and J by 1 base, with 8 bases between. This CDR3 contains 14 residues. The CDR3 nucleotides are TGTGCCAGCAGCTTAGTAACTAGTTCCTACGAGCAGTACTTC. Protein: CASSLVTSSYEQYF.

This sequence joins TRBV7-9 and TRBJ1-5; 8 bases align to TRBD1. CDR1 is SEHNR and CDR2 is FQNEAQ in the germline V gene (reference sequence). The CDR3 is 16 residues long. Germline trimming cut 5 bases from V and 0 bases from J; bases unmatched to any gene: 6. The CDR3 region is CASSRVGTGSNQPQHF. The CDR3 bases are TGTGCCAGCAGCAGGGTGGGGACAGGTAGCAATCAGCCCCAGCATTTT.

The genes are TRBV5-4 and TRBJ2-1, with a possible D match to TRBD2 (5 bases). The CDR3 extends over 15 amino acids. Germline-derived CDR1 and CDR2 are SGHNT and YYREEE (reference sequence). V lost 5 bases and J lost 12, with 24 bases in between. The chain's CDR3 is CASSPGVLVVIGQFF. CDR3 DNA: TGTGCCAGCAGTCCCGGGGTCCTCGTAGTCATCGGGCAGTTCTTC.